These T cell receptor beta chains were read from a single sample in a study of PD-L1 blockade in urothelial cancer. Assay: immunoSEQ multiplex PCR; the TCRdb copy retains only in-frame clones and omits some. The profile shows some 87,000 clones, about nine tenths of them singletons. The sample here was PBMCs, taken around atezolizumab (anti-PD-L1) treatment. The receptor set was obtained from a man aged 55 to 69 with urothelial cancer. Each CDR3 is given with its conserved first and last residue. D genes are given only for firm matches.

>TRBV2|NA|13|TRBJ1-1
CARADRVNTEAFF
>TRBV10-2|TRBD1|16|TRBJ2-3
CASSDGAGGVSDTQYF
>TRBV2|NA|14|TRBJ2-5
CASSLDSNQETQYF
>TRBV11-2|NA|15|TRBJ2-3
CASSLVGQGYDTQYF
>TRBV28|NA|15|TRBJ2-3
CASSFSTPRQGTQYF
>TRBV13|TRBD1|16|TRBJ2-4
CASSPKTGGPKNIQYF
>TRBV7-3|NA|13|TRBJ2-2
CASRLVNTGELFF
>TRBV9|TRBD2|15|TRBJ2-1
CASSFTSGGHHEQFF
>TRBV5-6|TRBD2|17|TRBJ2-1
CASSRAGGPSLNNEQFF
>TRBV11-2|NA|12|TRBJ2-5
CASSAGGETQYF
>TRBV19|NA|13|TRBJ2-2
CASRRSQAGELFF
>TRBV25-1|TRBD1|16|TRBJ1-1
CASSVSRGTGDTEAFF
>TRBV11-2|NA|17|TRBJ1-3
CASSWQSGGNSGNTIYF
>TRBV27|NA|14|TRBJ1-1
CASSLQGLNTEAFF
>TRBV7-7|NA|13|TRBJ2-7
CASSLGALDEQYF
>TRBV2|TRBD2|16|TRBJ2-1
CASSDLLAGLNNEQFF
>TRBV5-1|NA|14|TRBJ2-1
CASSLAGRDNEQFF
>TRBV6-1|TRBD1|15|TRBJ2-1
CASTKGQGVNNEQFF
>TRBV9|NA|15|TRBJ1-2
CASSVFQTPAYGYTF
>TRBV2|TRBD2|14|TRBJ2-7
CASSDGAGGLRQYF
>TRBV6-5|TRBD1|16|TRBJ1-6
CASSWIGQGDNSPLHF
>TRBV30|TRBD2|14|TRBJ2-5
CGGGELAGGETQYF
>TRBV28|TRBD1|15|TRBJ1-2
CASSTLRDRGQGYTF
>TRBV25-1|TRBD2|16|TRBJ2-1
CASSYHLAGVANEQFF
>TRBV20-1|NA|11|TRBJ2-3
CSARVKDTQYF
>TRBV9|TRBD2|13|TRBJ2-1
CASSGTSGIEQFF
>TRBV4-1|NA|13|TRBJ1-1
CASSPGRATEAFF
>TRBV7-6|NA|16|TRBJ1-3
CASSLGSSDSGNTIYF
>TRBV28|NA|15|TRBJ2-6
CASSLYRAGANVLTF
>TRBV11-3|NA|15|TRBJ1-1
CASSLSQGRPTEAFF